The 10 T cell receptor beta chains reported below all come from one sample, sequenced in a study of cytomegalovirus exposure and HLA in healthy donors. 13 Jbeta primers and 60 Vbeta primers were used for the PCR. Some clones are missing from TCRdb's copy, which holds only in-frame ones; the method was immunoSEQ multiplex PCR. The data show 120,000 or so clones, less than 85% seen once. The sequencing input was PBMCs. These receptors came from a man aged 30 to 45 in good health and CMV-seropositive.

The chain links TRBV4-1 to TRBJ1-2; possibly TRBD1 for D (5 bases). CDR3 length: 14 amino acids. The V gene's germline CDR1 is MGHRA and CDR2 YSYEKL. Trimming left V 4 bases short and J 4 bases short, with 13 bases between. CDR3 sequence (DNA): TGCGCCAGCAGCCCACCCGGGACTTCCTATGGCTACACCTTC. The encoded protein is CASSPPGTSYGYTF.

The rearrangement uses TRBV5-5 and TRBJ1-5, with a tentative D call TRBD1 (5 bases). Trimming took 2 bases from V and 6 from J, leaving 12 bases between them. The CDR3 is 14 residues long. CDR1 is SGHKS, CDR2 YYEKEE, per germline (reference sequence). Written as DNA, the CDR3 is TGTGCCAGCAGCTTTTGGGGCCTGGGTCAGCCCCAGCATTTT. This gives the protein CASSFWGLGQPQHF. Looking up the rest from reference TRBV5-5 and TRBJ1-5 gives the full variable domain: DAGVTQSPTHLIKTRGQQVTLRCSPISGHKSVSWYQQVLGQGPQFIFQYYEKEERGRGNFPDRFSARQFPNYSSELNVNALLLGDSALYLCASSFWGLGQPQHFGDGTRLSIL.

V gene TRBV19 combines with J gene TRBJ2-7; 7 bases match TRBD1. Germline V gives CDR1 LNHDA, CDR2 SQIVND (reference sequence). CDR3 length: 13 amino acids. Trimming cost V 5 bases and J 3 bases; bases outside gene matches: 4. The CDR3 bases are TGTGCCAGTAGTCGACAGGGTTTCTACGAGCAGTACTTC. It yields the protein CASSRQGFYEQYF.

This chain links TRBV29-1 with TRBJ2-3, with D possibly being TRBD1 (6 bases). The CDR3 extends over 13 amino acids. CDR1 is SQVTM, CDR2 ANQGSEA, per germline. The V and J ends lost 6 bases and 4 bases respectively, with 14 bases between them. The CDR3 coding sequence is TGCAGCGTGACCGGGACAAATTCAGATACGCAGTATTTT. This encodes CSVTGTNSDTQYF.

The chain is built from TRBV19 and TRBJ2-3; unclear D gene. V was pared by 3 bases and J by 4 bases, with 14 bases between. This CDR3 has 15 amino acids. Germline loops: CDR1 LNHDA, CDR2 SQIVND (reference sequence). The CDR3 region is CASSMGWVYPDTQYF. The CDR3, as DNA: TGTGCCAGTAGTATGGGCTGGGTTTACCCAGATACGCAGTATTTT.

This chain connects TRBV7-2 to TRBJ2-7; 8 nucleotides agree with TRBD2. The V segment lost 6 bases and the J segment 7 bases; nucleotides outside the gene matches: 11. The length of the CDR3 is 14 residues. From germline, CDR1 is SGHTA and CDR2 FQGNSA. The CDR3: CASSTGTRAGEQYF. As DNA, the CDR3 is TGTGCCAGCAGTACCGGGACTAGGGCCGGGGAGCAGTACTTC. The whole variable domain, remainder taken from reference TRBV7-2 and TRBJ2-7, is GAGVSQSPSNKVTEKGKDVELRCDPISGHTALYWYRQSLGQGLEFLIYFQGNSAPDKSGLPSDRFSAERTGGSVSTLTIQRTQQEDSAVYLCASSTGTRAGEQYFGPGTRLTVT.

CDR3 residues: CAWSAGTLKAFF. The CDR3 DNA reads as TGTGCCTGGAGTGCGGGGACTTTGAAAGCTTTCTTT. This chain joins TRBV30 and TRBJ1-1, with D maybe TRBD1 (5 bases). The CDR3 consists of 12 residues. The V end was cut by 1 base, the J end by 9 bases, with 12 bases between. Per germline, CDR1 GTSNPN and CDR2 SVGIG (reference sequence).

This clone was detected once. J is TRBJ2-7 and V is TRBV6-5, with D perhaps matching TRBD1 (6 bases). V lost 2 bases to trimming and J lost 5 bases, with 13 bases between them. The germline V gene has CDR1 MNHEY and CDR2 SVGAGI. The CDR3 length is 14 residues. The CDR3 region has the DNA TGTGCCAGCAGTTACCCCCCGACAGGCGACGAGCAGTACTTC. Its protein is CASSYPPTGDEQYF.

The rearrangement links TRBV27 to TRBJ2-7; 15 bases are shared with TRBD2. There are 15 residues in the CDR3. Unmatched junction bases numbered 8, after V lost 5 bases and J lost 9 bases. In germline, CDR1 is MNHEY, CDR2 SMNVEV (reference sequence). CDR3 amino acids: CASSPGLAGGIGQYF. CDR3 coding DNA: TGTGCCAGCAGTCCCGGACTAGCGGGGGGGATCGGGCAGTACTTC.

The chain has TRBV7-8 and TRBJ1-6, with 7 bases fitting TRBD1. The CDR3 spans 15 residues. Trimming at V came to 3 bases and at J to 9 bases, leaving 8 bases not matched to a gene. Germline V lookup: CDR1 SGHVS, CDR2 FQNEAQ. CDR3 DNA: TGTGCCAGCAGCTTGCCCAGAGGGGGCCTTTCACCCCTCCACTTT. Its protein product is CASSLPRGGLSPLHF.